These 31 T cell receptor beta chains were sequenced from one sample in a study of blood T cell repertoires in COVID-19. Clones were read by immunoSEQ multiplex PCR, and TCRdb kept only the in-frame ones, dropping some. The table has about 130,000 clones, approximately 82% seen once. Sequencing was carried out using peripheral blood. All receptors derive from a woman in her fifties or sixties with acute or convalescent COVID-19.

This clone is a singleton in its sample. The rearrangement uses TRBV14 and TRBJ2-1; D perhaps matches TRBD2 (5 bases). Germline CDR1 is SGHDN and CDR2 is FVKESK. V gave up 4 bases and J gave up 7 bases, with 14 bases separating them. The CDR3 is made up of 14 amino acids. In nucleotides, the CDR3 is TGTGCCAGCAGCCGTGAGAGGGAACGAAATGAGCAGTTCTTC. Protein product: CASSRERERNEQFF. Full variable domain (rest looked up from reference TRBV14 and TRBJ2-1): EAGVTQFPSHSVIEKGQTVTLRCDPISGHDNLYWYRRVMGKEIKFLLHFVKESKQDESGMPNNRFLAERTGGTYSTLKVQPAELEDSGVYFCASSRERERNEQFFGPGTRLTVL.

This clone was picked up a small number of times. The V gene is TRBV5-1, the J gene TRBJ1-2; 8 bases agree with TRBD1. Trimming took 2 bases from V and 2 from J; bases not matched to a gene: 5. Germline CDR1 is SGHRS and CDR2 is YFSETQ. The CDR3 has 15 residues. CDR3 amino acids: CASSLTDRENYGYTF. CDR3 sequence (DNA): TGCGCCAGCAGCTTAACGGACAGGGAGAACTATGGCTACACCTTC. The full variable domain, rest sourced from reference TRBV5-1 and TRBJ1-2, is KAGVTQTPRYLIKTRGQQVTLSCSPISGHRSVSWYQQTPGQGLQFLFEYFSETQRNKGNFPGRFSGRQFSNSRSEMNVSTLELGDSALYLCASSLTDRENYGYTFGSGTRLTVV.

This clone was detected a few times. The chain has TRBV5-1 and TRBJ2-7; possibly TRBD2 for D (6 bases). V was shortened by 2 bases and J by 5 bases, with 14 bases between the two germline ends. This CDR3 has 14 residues. CDR1 and CDR2 (germline): SGHRS, YFSETQ. The chain's CDR3 is CASSLRRDLDEQYF. CDR3 nucleotide sequence: TGCGCCAGCAGCTTACGGAGGGATCTCGACGAGCAGTACTTC.

The rearrangement uses TRBV4-1 and TRBJ2-7; the D gene is possibly TRBD2 (5 bases). The V gene's germline CDR1 is MGHRA and CDR2 YSYEKL. V gave up 4 bases and J gave up 3 bases, with 7 bases separating them. The CDR3 contains 12 residues. The CDR3 sequence: CASSPRDYEQYF. In nucleotides, the CDR3 is TGCGCCAGCAGCCCGAGGGACTACGAGCAGTACTTC.

The V call is TRBV7-8, the J call TRBJ1-4; the D is unclear. Deletions cut 5 bases from V and 5 bases from J, with 18 bases between. The CDR3 consists of 16 residues. The V gene's germline CDR1 is SGHVS and CDR2 FQNEAQ. The CDR3 here is CASSPALPGTNEKLFF. CDR3 DNA: TGTGCCAGCAGCCCAGCCCTACCGGGAACAAATGAAAAACTGTTTTTT.

This chain connects TRBV10-3 to TRBJ2-1; no firm D call. Germline V gene data show CDR1 as ENHRY and CDR2 as SYGVKD. V lost 0 bases, J lost 6 bases, and 6 bases lay in between. The CDR3 runs to 13 residues. CDR3 sequence: CAISESASNEQFF. The CDR3 bases are TGTGCCATCAGTGAGTCTGCTAGCAATGAGCAGTTCTTC.

In its sample, this clone was seen a few times. V is TRBV7-3 and J is TRBJ2-7; D may be TRBD2 (6 bases). Looked up from germline, CDR1 is SGHTA and CDR2 is FQGTGA. The CDR3 totals 14 residues. V was trimmed by 5 bases and J by 2 bases, leaving 13 bases between them. The CDR3 is CASSQRGVTYEQYF. CDR3 coding DNA: TGTGCCAGCAGCCAGCGCGGGGTGACCTACGAGCAGTACTTC.

The V and J genes are TRBV23-1 and TRBJ2-5; 7 bases line up with TRBD2. TRBV23-1 is identified as an open reading frame with a role that is uncertain. V was clipped by 2 bases and J by 2 bases; unmatched bases: 8. This CDR3 comprises 16 residues. The CDR3 coding sequence is TGCGCCAGCAGTCAAGAAATGGCGGGGGTGCAAGAGACCCAGTACTTC. This codes for CASSQEMAGVQETQYF.

The V gene is TRBV18, the J gene TRBJ1-1; D is unresolved. This CDR3 contains 14 residues. Trimming removed 4 bases from V and 4 bases from J, with 13 bases in between. The V gene's germline CDR1 is KGHSH and CDR2 LQKENI. The CDR3 loop reads CASSLEQTGTEAFF. The CDR3 nucleotides read TGTGCCAGCTCACTGGAACAAACGGGCACTGAAGCTTTCTTT.

The chain joins TRBV5-1 to TRBJ2-5; 7 nucleotides align to TRBD2. The germline gives CDR1 SGHRS, CDR2 YFSETQ. CDR3 length equals 14 residues. The V segment lost 3 bases and the J segment 5 bases; nucleotides outside the gene matches: 7. The CDR3 loop is CASSSGGSTETQYF. As DNA, the CDR3 is TGCGCCAGCAGCTCCGGGGGGTCAACGGAGACCCAGTACTTC.

The chain links TRBV14 to TRBJ2-4; D is ambiguous. Per germline, CDR1 SGHDN and CDR2 FVKESK. V shed 4 bases and J shed 5 bases, with 9 bases lying between them. The CDR3 is 13 residues long. The CDR3 bases are TGTGCCAGCAGCCCAGAGAGGCAAAACATTCAGTACTTC. The encoded protein is CASSPERQNIQYF.

V usage is TRBV18 and J usage is TRBJ2-7; perhaps TRBD2 as D (5 bases). Trimming cost V 6 bases and J 7 bases, with 16 bases left between them. Germline V CDR1 and CDR2: KGHSH, LQKENI. CDR3 length: 13 amino acids. The chain's CDR3 is CASSRPGKGEQYF. CDR3 sequence (DNA): TGTGCCAGCTCCCGTCCGGGGAAAGGGGAGCAGTACTTC. The full variable domain, in which reference TRBV18 and TRBJ2-7 provide the parts outside the CDR3, is NAGVMQNPRHLVRRRGQEARLRCSPMKGHSHVYWYRQLPEEGLKFMVYLQKENIIDESGMPKERFSAEFPKEGPSILRIQQVVRGDSAAYFCASSRPGKGEQYFGPGTRLTVT.

The chain carries TRBV29-1 and TRBJ2-7; possibly TRBD1 for D (5 bases). Germline V gene data show CDR1 as SQVTM and CDR2 as ANQGSEA. The V end was cut by 0 bases, the J end by 1 base, with 7 bases between. The CDR3 contains 13 residues. The CDR3 protein is CSVEEQASYEQYF. CDR3 DNA sequence: TGCAGCGTTGAAGAACAGGCATCCTACGAGCAGTACTTC.

The rearrangement joins TRBV19 to TRBJ1-2, with 7 bases fitting TRBD1. V lost 0 bases to trimming and J lost 2 bases; unmatched junction nucleotides: 9. Germline V gene sequence: CDR1 LNHDA, CDR2 SQIVND (reference sequence). The length of the CDR3 is 17 residues. Here the CDR3 DNA reads TGTGCCAGTAGTATAGACTCCGGGACAGTAAAAAACTATGGCTACACCTTC. This sequence encodes CASSIDSGTVKNYGYTF.

The rearrangement joins TRBV6-5 to TRBJ1-1; the D gene is possibly TRBD1 (5 bases). The CDR3 runs 13 residues. Deletions cut 7 bases from V and 1 base from J, with 10 bases between. CDR1 and CDR2 (germline): MNHEY, SVGAGI. DNA of the CDR3: TGTGCCAGCAACCTTCAGGGGAACACTGAAGCTTTCTTT. Its translation is CASNLQGNTEAFF.

This chain links TRBV19 with TRBJ2-2; TRBD2 aligns across 9 bases. V lost 7 bases and J lost 4; bases outside the gene matches: 4. Germline values: CDR1 LNHDA, CDR2 SQIVND (reference sequence). The CDR3 is made up of 14 amino acids. The CDR3 DNA reads as TGTGCCAGTAAGACTAGCGGACGCACCGGGGAGCTGTTTTTT. This sequence encodes CASKTSGRTGELFF.

The V gene is TRBV10-3, the J gene TRBJ1-6; TRBD1 matches at 9 bases. The CDR3 is 14 amino acids. The V segment lost 11 bases and the J segment 7 bases; nucleotides outside the gene matches: 9. Germline V gives CDR1 ENHRY, CDR2 SYGVKD. CDR3 bases: TGTGCCTCCCAGGGGGGGACAGGGAATTCACCCCTCCACTTT. It is translated as CASQGGTGNSPLHF.

The chain carries TRBV14 and TRBJ1-6; 7 bases match TRBD1. The CDR3 sequence is 16 residues long. Germline trimming cut 4 bases from V and 10 bases from J; bases unmatched to any gene: 13. In germline, CDR1 is SGHDN, CDR2 FVKESK. The CDR3 region is CASSRGRQGSLSPLHF. CDR3 DNA: TGTGCCAGCAGCCGGGGCCGACAGGGTAGTTTATCACCCCTCCACTTT.

The chain is built from TRBV27 and TRBJ1-3; D is possibly TRBD1 (5 bases). With 10 bases removed from V and 2 bases from J, the gap between germline ends came to 12 bases. The germline CDR1 and CDR2 sequences are MNHEY and SMNVEV (reference sequence). The CDR3 extends over 13 amino acids. The CDR3 sequence: CATQARAGNTIYF. The CDR3 DNA reads TGTGCCACGCAGGCCAGGGCTGGAAACACCATATATTTT.

Regarding this clone: Other DNA variants within this sample encode the same CDR3. The J gene is TRBJ2-3, the V gene TRBV7-9; possible D gene TRBD2, 6 bases. Per the germline V gene, CDR1 is SEHNR and CDR2 is FQNEAQ (reference sequence). Trimming removed 0 bases at V and 5 bases at J, with 6 bases between. There are 13 residues in the CDR3. The CDR3 loop reads CASSLAGGDTQYF. Here the CDR3 DNA reads TGTGCCAGCAGCTTAGCGGGAGGAGATACGCAGTATTTT. The full variable domain, its missing parts supplied by reference TRBV7-9 and TRBJ2-3, is DTGVSQNPRHKITKRGQNVTFRCDPISEHNRLYWYRQTLGQGPEFLTYFQNEAQLEKSRLLSDRFSAERPKGSFSTLEIQRTEQGDSAMYLCASSLAGGDTQYFGPGTRLTVL.

This clone showed up just a few times. The V call is TRBV28, the J call TRBJ1-6, with D possibly matching TRBD1 (6 bases). The CDR3 totals 14 residues. The germline V gene has CDR1 MDHEN and CDR2 SYDVKM. The V and J ends lost 6 bases and 6 bases respectively, with 12 bases between them. For the CDR3, the DNA is TGTGCCAGCAGACTCGGACAGCTTAATTCACCCCTCCACTTT. Translated: CASRLGQLNSPLHF.

The gene calls are TRBV5-5 and TRBJ2-2; D possibly corresponds to TRBD1 (5 bases). V lost 2 bases, J lost 0 bases, and 8 bases lay in between. Germline V lookup: CDR1 SGHKS, CDR2 YYEKEE (reference sequence). The CDR3 contains 15 residues. CDR3 DNA: TGTGCCAGCAGCTTAATGGGGCCGAACACCGGGGAGCTGTTTTTT. It is translated as CASSLMGPNTGELFF.

V gene TRBV25-1 combines with J gene TRBJ2-1, with D maybe TRBD2 (6 bases). This CDR3 has 12 amino acids. CDR1 is MGHDK, CDR2 SYGVNS, per germline. V was clipped by 6 bases and J by 6 bases, with 9 bases between them. CDR3 bases: TGTGCCAGCAGGCGGGGCGTCAATGAGCAGTTCTTC. Encoded protein: CASRRGVNEQFF.

This clone was seen a few times. Other DNA sequences in the sample encode the same CDR3. V gene TRBV9 combines with J gene TRBJ1-1, with D hard to call. With 3 bases removed from V and 1 base from J, the gap between germline ends came to 7 bases. The CDR3 extends over 13 amino acids. CDR1 SGDLS and CDR2 YYNGEE come from the germline V gene. The CDR3 reads CASSGAGNTEAFF. CDR3 nucleotide sequence: TGTGCCAGCAGCGGGGCAGGGAACACTGAAGCTTTCTTT. Filled out from reference TRBV9 and TRBJ1-1, the complete variable domain reads DSGVTQTPKHLITATGQRVTLRCSPRSGDLSVYWYQQSLDQGLQFLIQYYNGEERAKGNILERFSAQQFPDLHSELNLSSLELGDSALYFCASSGAGNTEAFFGQGTRLTVV.

This rearrangement joins TRBV19 to TRBJ2-1; D is ambiguous. Germline CDR1 reads LNHDA; CDR2 reads SQIVND (reference sequence). V lost 1 base and J 3 bases, leaving 4 bases between the germline ends. This CDR3 spans 13 amino acids. This chain's CDR3 is CASSIGSYNEQFF. The CDR3 coding sequence is TGTGCCAGTAGTATAGGCAGCTACAATGAGCAGTTCTTC. Full variable domain (missing parts from reference TRBV19 and TRBJ2-1): DGGITQSPKYLFRKEGQNVTLSCEQNLNHDAMYWYRQDPGQGLRLIYYSQIVNDFQKGDIAEGYSVSREKKESFPLTVTSAQKNPTAFYLCASSIGSYNEQFFGPGTRLTVL.

This clone has a single count. V usage is TRBV14 and J usage is TRBJ1-6, with D possibly matching TRBD1 (5 bases). CDR1 SGHDN and CDR2 FVKESK come from the germline V gene. Trimming removed 2 bases from V and 7 bases from J, with 12 bases in between. This CDR3 has 15 amino acids. Written as DNA, the CDR3 is TGTGCCAGCAGCCAACAGGGCCCATGGAATTCACCCCTCCACTTT. The encoded protein is CASSQQGPWNSPLHF.

V is TRBV5-4 and J is TRBJ2-7; 11 bases match TRBD1. The CDR3 has 15 amino acids. Unmatched junction bases numbered 6, after V lost 3 bases and J lost 4 bases. Germline CDR1 and CDR2: SGHNT and YYREEE (reference sequence). The CDR3 spells CASSSPRDRGYEQYF. CDR3 bases: TGTGCCAGCAGCTCACCAAGGGACAGGGGGTACGAGCAGTACTTC. Drawing the rest from reference TRBV5-4 and TRBJ2-7, the complete variable domain is ETGVTQSPTHLIKTRGQQVTLRCSSQSGHNTVSWYQQALGQGPQFIFQYYREEENGRGNFPPRFSGLQFPNYSSELNVNALELDDSALYLCASSSPRDRGYEQYFGPGTRLTVT.

For the CDR3, the DNA is TGTGCCGTCCGCCGGGAGGGCCTAGGGACCCAGTACTTC. It encodes CAVRREGLGTQYF. This chain connects TRBV6-5 to TRBJ2-5; 8 nucleotides agree with TRBD2. Germline V gene lookup returns CDR1 MNHEY and CDR2 SVGAGI. V was pared by 11 bases and J by 7 bases, with 12 bases of the junction left unmatched. This CDR3 comprises 13 residues.

The chain combines TRBV6-6 with TRBJ1-4; 9 bases align to TRBD1. This CDR3 has 20 residues. The germline V gene encodes CDR1 MNHNY and CDR2 SVGAGI (reference sequence). V lost 6 bases, J lost 0 bases, and 17 bases stayed unmatched. Written as DNA, the CDR3 is TGTGCCAGCAGCCCGTCCTTTAGAAGGACAGGGGATGCAACTAATGAAAAACTGTTTTTT. This gives the protein CASSPSFRRTGDATNEKLFF.

The genes are TRBV5-1 and TRBJ2-4; 11 bases line up with TRBD1. Looked up from germline, CDR1 is SGHRS and CDR2 is YFSETQ. This CDR3 comprises 16 residues. V gave up 3 bases and J gave up 1 base; unmatched junction bases: 3. The CDR3 DNA follows: TGCGCCAGCAGCTCCGGACAGGGGGCCGCCAAAAACATTCAGTACTTC. It yields the protein CASSSGQGAAKNIQYF. The whole variable domain, filled in from reference TRBV5-1 and TRBJ2-4, reads KAGVTQTPRYLIKTRGQQVTLSCSPISGHRSVSWYQQTPGQGLQFLFEYFSETQRNKGNFPGRFSGRQFSNSRSEMNVSTLELGDSALYLCASSSGQGAAKNIQYFGAGTRLSVL.

The V gene is TRBV7-9, the J gene TRBJ1-1; D is ambiguous. The CDR3 spans 13 residues. Germline V gene data show CDR1 as SEHNR and CDR2 as FQNEAQ (reference sequence). The V gene lost 10 bases and the J gene lost 1 base, with 13 bases spanning the gap. CDR3 protein: CAIAKGGNTEAFF. For the CDR3, the DNA is TGTGCCATCGCGAAAGGAGGGAACACTGAAGCTTTCTTT.